The T cell receptor beta chain under discussion was sequenced for a study of Ad26.COV2.S vaccination and SARS-CoV-2 variants. Data came from immunoSEQ multiplex PCR; TCRdb stores just in-frame clones and leaves some out. This table has about 350,000 clones, 80% to 90% appearing once. This clone was detected only once. The V and J ends lost 0 bases and 8 bases respectively, with 10 bases between them. CDR1 is MNHNY and CDR2 is SVGAGI in the germline V gene (reference sequence). CDR3 size: 13 residues. Stated treatment: around 19 received Ad26.COV2.S at low or high dose, single or two shots; roughly five received placebo; per-sample allocation not given. Sampling occurred on day 63 after the first vaccine or placebo injection.

The sequencing here drew on peripheral blood, taken in a trial of Ad26.COV2.S vaccine versus placebo. This clonotype originated in a person aged 18 to 65 who received the Ad26.COV2.S COVID-19 vaccine or a placebo. J is TRBJ1-2 and V is TRBV6-6, with no clear D. The DNA for the CDR3 is TGTGCCAGCAGTTACTCCGCAGCGACCGGCTACACCTTC. Translating gives CASSYSAATGYTF.